What follows are 20 T cell receptor beta chains derived from one specimen sequenced in a study of T-cell memory formation after mild COVID-19. TCRdb called the 5' RACE reads again in MiXCR, with one record for every CDR3 protein. Of 35,000 to 45,000 distinct CDR3 sequences listed, under 7.5% are singletons. Sequencing was performed on PBMCs or a T cell subset sorted from them (not recorded which). These receptors originate from a man between 18 and 29 years old who had mild COVID-19 (a few samples of this study predate the infection). Cell type and time point are not known.

There are many counts of this clonotype. The chain uses TRBV10-3 and TRBJ2-7; tentatively, D is TRBD1 (6 bases). Germline-derived CDR1 and CDR2 are ENHRY and SYGVKD. The CDR3 length is 15 residues. V dropped 4 bases and J dropped 4 bases, with 17 bases sitting between them. CDR3 residues: CAISVGDKGGYEQYF. The CDR3 bases are TGTGCCATCAGTGTAGGGGACAAGGGTGGATACGAGCAGTACTTC.

The chain combines TRBV19 with TRBJ1-6; 7 nucleotides line up with TRBD1. Germline V gene data show CDR1 as LNHDA and CDR2 as SQIVND (reference sequence). The trim removed 3 bases at V and 8 bases at J, leaving 4 bases unmatched. The CDR3 length is 14 residues. DNA for the CDR3: TGTGCCAGTAGTATTGGACAGGTGGATTCACCCCTCCACTTT. Protein sequence: CASSIGQVDSPLHF.

This clonotype was found many times. This sequence joins TRBV4-1 and TRBJ2-3; 9 positions match TRBD2. V lost 4 bases to trimming and J lost 4 bases; unmatched junction nucleotides: 12. Germline loops: CDR1 MGHRA, CDR2 YSYEKL. The CDR3 consists of 17 residues. CDR3 sequence reads: CASSPSRLAGTADTQYF. The DNA of the CDR3 is TGCGCCAGCAGCCCCTCTAGGCTAGCGGGGACGGCAGATACGCAGTATTTT.

V gene TRBV7-9 combines with J gene TRBJ2-3; D is unresolved. Deletions cut 1 base from V and 6 bases from J, with 8 bases between. Germline values: CDR1 SEHNR, CDR2 FQNEAQ (reference sequence). This CDR3 spans 13 amino acids. The chain's CDR3 is CASSLVFGDTQYF. In DNA, the CDR3 is TGTGCCAGCAGCTTAGTGTTCGGGGATACGCAGTATTTT.

The chain carries TRBV9 and TRBJ1-4; a weak D match, TRBD1 (5 bases). There are 14 residues in the CDR3. V dropped 2 bases and J dropped 1 base, with 6 bases sitting between them. Germline CDR1 and CDR2: SGDLS and YYNGEE. The CDR3 protein is CASSVGGTNEKLFF. The CDR3 nucleotides read TGTGCCAGCAGCGTCGGGGGAACTAATGAAAAACTGTTTTTT.

This clonotype was counted a few times. The chain combines TRBV11-2 with TRBJ1-2, with 7 bases fitting TRBD1. This CDR3 contains 14 residues. From germline, CDR1 is SGHAT and CDR2 FQNNGV. The ends lost 1 base at V and 7 bases at J; junction bases unmatched: 6. The CDR3, as DNA: TGTGCCAGCAGCTTAGCGGACAGGTCTACTGGCTACACCTTC. Protein product: CASSLADRSTGYTF.

The chain carries TRBV20-1 and TRBJ1-5, with 9 bases lining up with TRBD1. Per the germline V gene, CDR1 is DFQATT and CDR2 is SNEGSKA (reference sequence). V was pared by 3 bases and J by 7 bases, with 4 bases of the junction left unmatched. CDR3 length equals 13 residues. This chain's CDR3 is CSASADRGQPQHF. In DNA form, the CDR3 reads TGCAGTGCTAGTGCGGACAGGGGACAGCCCCAGCATTTT.

The J gene is TRBJ2-1, the V gene TRBV7-2; no definite D call. The CDR3 loop spans 11 amino acids. Per the germline V gene, CDR1 is SGHTA and CDR2 is FQGNSA. Trimming took off 5 bases at V and 2 bases at J, with 1 base between the two ends. Here the CDR3 reads CASSTYNEQFF. The CDR3 DNA reads as TGTGCCAGCAGCACCTACAATGAGCAGTTCTTC. Filled out from reference TRBV7-2 and TRBJ2-1, the complete variable domain reads GAGVSQSPSNKVTEKGKDVELRCDPISGHTALYWYRQSLGQGLEFLIYFQGNSAPDKSGLPSDRFSAERTGGSVSTLTIQRTQQEDSAVYLCASSTYNEQFFGPGTRLTVL.

The chain recombines TRBV7-2 with TRBJ1-6; 9 bases are shared with TRBD1. V was pared by 5 bases and J by 8 bases, with 4 bases of the junction left unmatched. Germline V gene lookup returns CDR1 SGHTA and CDR2 FQGNSA. CDR3 length equals 14 residues. The CDR3 spells CASSPRTGDSPLHF. The CDR3 DNA reads as TGTGCCAGCAGCCCTCGGACAGGGGATTCACCCCTCCACTTT.

The V and J genes are TRBV7-9 and TRBJ2-6; unclear D gene. The ends were cut back, 2 bases at V and 0 bases at J, with 14 bases in the middle. The length of the CDR3 is 18 residues. Per the germline V gene, CDR1 is SEHNR and CDR2 is FQNEAQ (reference sequence). For the CDR3, the DNA is TGTGCCAGCAGCTTATCGCGAGCTGGGCCCTCTGGGGCCAACGTCCTGACTTTC. It translates to CASSLSRAGPSGANVLTF.

This clonotype was picked up a small number of times. The chain is built from TRBV7-2 and TRBJ1-2; a weak D match, TRBD1 (5 bases). The germline V gene has CDR1 SGHTA and CDR2 FQGNSA. This CDR3 spans 14 amino acids. The V end lost 1 base, the J end lost 3 bases, and 9 bases lay between the germline ends. CDR3 bases: TGTGCCAGCAGCTTAGTCGGCAGGGACTATGGCTACACCTTC. This translates into CASSLVGRDYGYTF.

The chain has TRBV5-1 and TRBJ1-1; D not certain. Germline V gives CDR1 SGHRS, CDR2 YFSETQ. CDR3 length equals 12 residues. The germline V and J ends were trimmed by 0 bases and 12 bases, with 12 bases remaining between them. DNA for the CDR3: TGCGCCAGCAGCTTGGAAAATCAGAAGCCTTTCTTT. It encodes CASSLENQKPFF.

This clonotype is judged medium-sized. The rearrangement joins TRBV5-5 to TRBJ2-6; 8 bases agree with TRBD1. V shed 5 bases, J shed 2 bases, and the junction held 6 bases outside the gene matches. This CDR3 spans 16 amino acids. Germline V gene lookup returns CDR1 SGHKS and CDR2 YYEKEE (reference sequence). CDR3 loop: CASSFTGGPGANVLTF. The CDR3 DNA sequence: TGTGCCAGCAGTTTTACAGGGGGGCCTGGGGCCAACGTCCTGACTTTC. Combining the CDR3 with reference TRBV5-5 and TRBJ2-6 gives the whole variable domain DAGVTQSPTHLIKTRGQQVTLRCSPISGHKSVSWYQQVLGQGPQFIFQYYEKEERGRGNFPDRFSARQFPNYSSELNVNALLLGDSALYLCASSFTGGPGANVLTFGAGSRLTVL.

J is TRBJ2-1 and V is TRBV4-3; D is tentatively TRBD1 or TRBD2 (5 bases each). CDR3 length: 14 residues. CDR1 and CDR2 (germline): LGHNA, YSLEER. V gave up 4 bases and J gave up 5 bases, with 12 bases separating them. CDR3 sequence (DNA): TGCGCCAGCAGCCCGGGACCGACCGACAATGAGCAGTTCTTC. Translating gives CASSPGPTDNEQFF.

This clonotype was observed a handful of times. This chain uses TRBV7-7 with TRBJ2-2; D ambiguous. V dropped 1 base and J dropped 6 bases, with 6 bases sitting between them. The CDR3 contains 13 residues. Germline CDR1 and CDR2: SSHAT and FNYEAQ (reference sequence). Here the CDR3 DNA reads TGTGCCAGCAGCTTAGATACGGCCGGGGAGCTGTTTTTT. Its protein is CASSLDTAGELFF.

The chain combines TRBV12-3 or TRBV12-4 with TRBJ1-5, with unresolved D. The V gene lost 3 bases and the J gene lost 2 bases, with 14 bases spanning the gap. The CDR3 sequence is 16 residues long. CDR3 in amino acids: CASSFSAGEGNQPQHF. Here the CDR3 DNA reads TGTGCCAGCAGTTTCTCAGCCGGGGAAGGCAATCAGCCCCAGCATTTT.

There are a few counts of this clonotype. The gene calls are TRBV7-2 and TRBJ1-1; TRBD1 might be the D (5 bases). V gave up 6 bases and J gave up 12 bases, with 17 bases separating them. Germline CDR1 is SGHTA and CDR2 is FQGNSA. The length of the CDR3 is 12 residues. The CDR3 loop reads CASSREGTLPFF. The CDR3 coding sequence is TGTGCCAGCAGTCGAGAGGGGACCCTCCCTTTCTTT.

This clonotype was counted between two and nine times. V gene TRBV25-1 combines with J gene TRBJ2-3; 8 bases are shared with TRBD2. V trimming: 3 bases; J trimming: 3 bases; junction bases outside the gene matches: 5. Germline V lookup: CDR1 MGHDK, CDR2 SYGVNS. The CDR3 loop spans 15 amino acids. The CDR3 sequence is CASSDAGGRTDTQYF. The CDR3 DNA sequence: TGTGCCAGCAGTGATGCGGGGGGCCGAACAGATACGCAGTATTTT.

This sequence joins TRBV7-9 and TRBJ2-3, with TRBD1 as a possible D gene (6 bases). The CDR3 extends over 13 amino acids. Germline CDR1 and CDR2: SEHNR and FQNEAQ (reference sequence). The CDR3 nucleotides are TGTGCTCCCCACAGGGAAGTAACAGATACGCAGTATTTT. Protein product: CAPHREVTDTQYF.

This clonotype was seen a handful of times. The V and J genes are TRBV29-1 and TRBJ1-4, with TRBD1 as a possible D gene (6 bases). Germline CDR1 is SQVTM and CDR2 is ANQGSEA. The CDR3 totals 13 residues. V was shortened by 4 bases and J by 7 bases, with 13 bases between the two germline ends. CDR3 amino acids: CSVGKQGGEKLFF. CDR3 DNA: TGCAGCGTTGGCAAGCAAGGGGGTGAAAAACTGTTTTTT.